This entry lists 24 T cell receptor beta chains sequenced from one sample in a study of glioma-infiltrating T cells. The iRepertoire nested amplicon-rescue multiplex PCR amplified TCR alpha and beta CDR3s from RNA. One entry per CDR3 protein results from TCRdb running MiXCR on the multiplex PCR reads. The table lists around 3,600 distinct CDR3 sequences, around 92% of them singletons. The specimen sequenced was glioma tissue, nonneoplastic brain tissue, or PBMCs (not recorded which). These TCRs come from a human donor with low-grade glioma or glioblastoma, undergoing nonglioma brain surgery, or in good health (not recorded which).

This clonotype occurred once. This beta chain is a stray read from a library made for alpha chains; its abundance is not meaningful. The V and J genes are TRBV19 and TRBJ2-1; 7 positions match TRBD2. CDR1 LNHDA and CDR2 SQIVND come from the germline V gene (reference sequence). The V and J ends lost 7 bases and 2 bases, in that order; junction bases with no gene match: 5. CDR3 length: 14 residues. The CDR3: CASKASGAYNEQFF. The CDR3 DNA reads TGTGCCAGTAAGGCTAGCGGAGCCTACAATGAGCAGTTCTTC. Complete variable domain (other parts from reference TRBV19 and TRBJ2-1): DGGITQSPKYLFRKEGQNVTLSCEQNLNHDAMYWYRQDPGQGLRLIYYSQIVNDFQKGDIAEGYSVSREKKESFPLTVTSAQKNPTAFYLCASKASGAYNEQFFGPGTRLTVL.

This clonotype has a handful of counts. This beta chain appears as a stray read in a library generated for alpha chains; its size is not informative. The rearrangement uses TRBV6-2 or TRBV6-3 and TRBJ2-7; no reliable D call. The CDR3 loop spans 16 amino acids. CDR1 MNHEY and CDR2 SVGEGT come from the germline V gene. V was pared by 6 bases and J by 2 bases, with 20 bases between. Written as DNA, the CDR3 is TGTGCCAGCAGGCCCATTTGGGGTAGCCTAACCTACGAGCAGTACGTC. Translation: CASRPIWGSLTYEQYV.

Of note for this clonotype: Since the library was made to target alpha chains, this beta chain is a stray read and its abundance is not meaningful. CDR3: CSARPTGKDSQPQHF. CDR3 nucleotide sequence: TGCAGTGCTAGACCCACTGGGAAGGATAGTCAGCCCCAGCATTTT. The genes are TRBV20-1 and TRBJ1-5; no clear D gene. V lost 2 bases and J lost 6, with 17 bases in between. The CDR3 consists of 15 residues. The germline CDR1 and CDR2 sequences are DFQATT and SNEGSKA (reference sequence).

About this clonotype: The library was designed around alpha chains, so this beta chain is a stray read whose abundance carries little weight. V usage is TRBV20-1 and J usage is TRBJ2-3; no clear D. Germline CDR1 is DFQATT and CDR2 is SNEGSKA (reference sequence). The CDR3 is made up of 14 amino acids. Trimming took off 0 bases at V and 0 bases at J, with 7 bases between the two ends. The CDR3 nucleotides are TGCAGTGCTAGAGATCCTAGGAGCACAGATACGCAGTATTTT. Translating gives CSARDPRSTDTQYF.

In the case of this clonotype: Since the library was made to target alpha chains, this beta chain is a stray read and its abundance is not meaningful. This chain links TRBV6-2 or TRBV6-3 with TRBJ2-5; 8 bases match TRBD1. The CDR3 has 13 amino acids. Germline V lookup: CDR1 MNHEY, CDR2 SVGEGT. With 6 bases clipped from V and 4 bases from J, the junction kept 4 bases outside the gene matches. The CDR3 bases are TGTGCCAGCAGAACGGACAGGGTAGAGACCCAGTACTTC. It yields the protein CASRTDRVETQYF.

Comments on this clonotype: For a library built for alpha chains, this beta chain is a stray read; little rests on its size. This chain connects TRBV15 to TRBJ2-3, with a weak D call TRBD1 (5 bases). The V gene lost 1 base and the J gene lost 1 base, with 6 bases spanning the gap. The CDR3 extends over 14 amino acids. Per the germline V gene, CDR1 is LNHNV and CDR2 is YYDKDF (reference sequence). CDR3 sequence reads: CATSRATGTDTQYF. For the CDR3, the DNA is TGTGCCACCAGCAGAGCGACAGGCACAGATACGCAGTATTTT.

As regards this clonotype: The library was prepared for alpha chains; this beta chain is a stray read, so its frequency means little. DNA for the CDR3: TGCAGTGCTAGAGCCCCCCTCCGGGGACGGAACACTGAAGCTTTCTTT. This encodes CSARAPLRGRNTEAFF. The rearrangement uses TRBV20-1 and TRBJ1-1, with a possible D match to TRBD1 (5 bases). CDR3 size: 16 residues. The V and J ends lost 1 base and 1 base respectively, with 16 bases between them. Germline lookup yields CDR1 DFQATT and CDR2 SNEGSKA (reference sequence).

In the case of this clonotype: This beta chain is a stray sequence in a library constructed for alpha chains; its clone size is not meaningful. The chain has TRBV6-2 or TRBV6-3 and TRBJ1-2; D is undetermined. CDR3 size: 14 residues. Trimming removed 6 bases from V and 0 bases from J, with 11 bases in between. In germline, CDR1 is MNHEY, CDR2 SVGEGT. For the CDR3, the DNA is TGTGCCAGCAGAATAAGCGCGACTAACTATGGCTACACCTTC. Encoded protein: CASRISATNYGYTF.

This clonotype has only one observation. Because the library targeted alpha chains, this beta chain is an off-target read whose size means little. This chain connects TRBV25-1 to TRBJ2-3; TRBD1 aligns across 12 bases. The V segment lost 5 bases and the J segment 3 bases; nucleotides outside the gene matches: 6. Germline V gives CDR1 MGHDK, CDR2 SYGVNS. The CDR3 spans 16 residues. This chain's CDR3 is CASSPMGQGATDTQYF. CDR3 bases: TGTGCCAGCAGTCCCATGGGACAGGGGGCAACAGATACGCAGTATTTT.

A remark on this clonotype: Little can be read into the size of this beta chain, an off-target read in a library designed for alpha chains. In nucleotides, the CDR3 is TGTGCCAGCAGTTACCGCGACCTCGCTGGGGGCGAGGGGAGTTACGAGCAGTACTTC. The encoded protein is CASSYRDLAGGEGSYEQYF. V usage is TRBV6-2 or TRBV6-3 and J usage is TRBJ2-7, with a weak D call TRBD1 (6 bases). Germline CDR1 MNHEY, CDR2 SVGEGT. The CDR3 is 19 amino acids. Deletions cut 2 bases from V and 4 bases from J, with 27 bases between.

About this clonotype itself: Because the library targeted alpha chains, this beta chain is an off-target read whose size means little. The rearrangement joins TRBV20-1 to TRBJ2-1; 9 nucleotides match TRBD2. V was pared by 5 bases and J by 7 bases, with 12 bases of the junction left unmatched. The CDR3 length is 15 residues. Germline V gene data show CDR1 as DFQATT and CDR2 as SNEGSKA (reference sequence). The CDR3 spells CSAAYVTSGRNEQFF. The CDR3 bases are TGCAGTGCTGCCTATGTGACTAGCGGAAGGAATGAGCAGTTCTTC.

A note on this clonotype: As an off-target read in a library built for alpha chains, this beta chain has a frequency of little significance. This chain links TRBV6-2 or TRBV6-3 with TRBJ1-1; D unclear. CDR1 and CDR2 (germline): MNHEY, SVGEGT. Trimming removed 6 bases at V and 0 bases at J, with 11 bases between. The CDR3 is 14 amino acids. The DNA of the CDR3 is TGTGCCAGCAGCCGCCAACTCGTGAACACTGAAGCTTTCTTT. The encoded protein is CASSRQLVNTEAFF.

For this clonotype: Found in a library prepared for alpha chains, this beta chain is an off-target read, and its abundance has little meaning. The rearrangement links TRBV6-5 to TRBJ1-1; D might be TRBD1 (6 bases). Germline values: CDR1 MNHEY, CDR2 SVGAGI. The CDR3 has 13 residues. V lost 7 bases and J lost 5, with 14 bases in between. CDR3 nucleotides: TGTGCCAGCACCCTACAGGGACCGACTGAAGCTTTCTTT. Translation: CASTLQGPTEAFF.

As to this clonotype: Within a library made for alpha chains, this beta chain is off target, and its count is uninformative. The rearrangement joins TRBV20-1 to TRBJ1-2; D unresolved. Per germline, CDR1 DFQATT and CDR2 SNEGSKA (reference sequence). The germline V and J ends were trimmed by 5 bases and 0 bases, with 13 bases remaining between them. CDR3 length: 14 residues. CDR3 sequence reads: CSASDSAPNYGYTF. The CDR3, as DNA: TGCAGTGCTTCCGACTCTGCCCCTAACTATGGCTACACCTTC.

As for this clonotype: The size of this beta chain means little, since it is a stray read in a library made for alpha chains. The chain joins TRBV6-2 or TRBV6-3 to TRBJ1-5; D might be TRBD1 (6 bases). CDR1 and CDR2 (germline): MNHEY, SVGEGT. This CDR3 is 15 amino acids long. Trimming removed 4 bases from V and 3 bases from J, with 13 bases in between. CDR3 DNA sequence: TGTGCCAGCAGTTTATGGGCAGGGGACAATCAGCCCCAGCATTTT. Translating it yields CASSLWAGDNQPQHF.

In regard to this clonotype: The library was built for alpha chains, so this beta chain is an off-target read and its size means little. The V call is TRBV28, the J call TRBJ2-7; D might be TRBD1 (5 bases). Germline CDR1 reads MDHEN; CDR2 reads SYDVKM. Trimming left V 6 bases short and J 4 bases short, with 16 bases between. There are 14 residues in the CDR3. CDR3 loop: CASSLVGEGYEQYF. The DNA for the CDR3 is TGTGCCAGCAGCTTAGTAGGGGAAGGGTACGAGCAGTACTTC.

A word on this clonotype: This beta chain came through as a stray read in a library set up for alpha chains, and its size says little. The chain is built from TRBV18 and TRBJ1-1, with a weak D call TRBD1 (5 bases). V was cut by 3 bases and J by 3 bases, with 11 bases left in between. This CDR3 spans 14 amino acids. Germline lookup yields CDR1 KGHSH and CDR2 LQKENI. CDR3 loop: CASSPTGGDTEAFF. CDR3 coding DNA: TGTGCCAGCTCACCGACGGGGGGAGACACTGAAGCTTTCTTT.

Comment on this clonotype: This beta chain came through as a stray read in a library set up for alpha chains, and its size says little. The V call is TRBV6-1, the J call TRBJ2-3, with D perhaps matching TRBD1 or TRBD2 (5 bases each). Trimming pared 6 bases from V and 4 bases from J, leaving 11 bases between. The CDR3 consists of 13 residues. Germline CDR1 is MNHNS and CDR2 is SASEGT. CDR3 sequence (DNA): TGTGCCAGCAGCCCCTTGGGGGCAGATACGCAGTATTTT. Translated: CASSPLGADTQYF.

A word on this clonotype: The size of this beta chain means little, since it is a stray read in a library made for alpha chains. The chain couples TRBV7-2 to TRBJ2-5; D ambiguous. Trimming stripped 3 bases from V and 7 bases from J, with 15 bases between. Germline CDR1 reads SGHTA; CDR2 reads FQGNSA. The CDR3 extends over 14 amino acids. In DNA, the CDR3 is TGTGCCAGCAGCTTCGCCACCACCCCCGGGACCCAGTACTTC. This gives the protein CASSFATTPGTQYF.

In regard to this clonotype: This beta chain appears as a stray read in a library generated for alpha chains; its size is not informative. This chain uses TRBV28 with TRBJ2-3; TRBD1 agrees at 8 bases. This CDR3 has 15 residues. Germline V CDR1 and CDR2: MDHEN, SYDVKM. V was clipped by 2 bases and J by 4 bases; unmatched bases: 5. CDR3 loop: CASSLGGTGSDTQYF. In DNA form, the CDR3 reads TGTGCCAGCAGTTTAGGCGGGACAGGTTCAGATACGCAGTATTTT.

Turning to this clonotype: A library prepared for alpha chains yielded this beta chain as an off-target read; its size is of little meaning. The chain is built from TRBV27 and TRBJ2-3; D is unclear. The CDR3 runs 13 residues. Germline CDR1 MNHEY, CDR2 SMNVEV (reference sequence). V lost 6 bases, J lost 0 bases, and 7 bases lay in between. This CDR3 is CASRRVSTDTQYF. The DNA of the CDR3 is TGTGCCAGCAGAAGAGTCAGCACAGATACGCAGTATTTT.

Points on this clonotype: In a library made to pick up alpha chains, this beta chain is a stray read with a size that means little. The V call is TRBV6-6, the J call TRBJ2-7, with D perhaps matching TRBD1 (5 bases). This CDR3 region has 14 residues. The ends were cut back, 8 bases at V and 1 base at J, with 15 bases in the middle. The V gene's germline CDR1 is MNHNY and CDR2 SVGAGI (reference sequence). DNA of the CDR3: TGTGCCAGCGTCGGCAGGGAAGGGTCCTACGAGCAGTACTTC. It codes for CASVGREGSYEQYF.

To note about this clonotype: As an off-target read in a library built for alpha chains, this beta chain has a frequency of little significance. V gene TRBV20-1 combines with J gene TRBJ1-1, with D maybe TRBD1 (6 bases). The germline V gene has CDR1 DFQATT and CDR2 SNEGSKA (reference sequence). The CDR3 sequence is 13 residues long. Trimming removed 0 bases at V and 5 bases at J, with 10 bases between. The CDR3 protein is CSARDQGGTEAFF. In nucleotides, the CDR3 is TGCAGTGCTAGAGATCAAGGGGGGACTGAAGCTTTCTTT.

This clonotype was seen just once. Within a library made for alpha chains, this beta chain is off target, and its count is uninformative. CDR3 in amino acids: CASSMEAPGWRETNEQFF. In DNA, the CDR3 is TGTGCCAGTAGTATGGAAGCGCCCGGTTGGCGCGAAACGAATGAGCAGTTCTTC. The V call is TRBV19, the J call TRBJ2-1; no clear D gene. CDR3 size: 18 residues. Trimming removed 3 bases from V and 7 bases from J, with 25 bases in between. Germline V lookup: CDR1 LNHDA, CDR2 SQIVND (reference sequence).